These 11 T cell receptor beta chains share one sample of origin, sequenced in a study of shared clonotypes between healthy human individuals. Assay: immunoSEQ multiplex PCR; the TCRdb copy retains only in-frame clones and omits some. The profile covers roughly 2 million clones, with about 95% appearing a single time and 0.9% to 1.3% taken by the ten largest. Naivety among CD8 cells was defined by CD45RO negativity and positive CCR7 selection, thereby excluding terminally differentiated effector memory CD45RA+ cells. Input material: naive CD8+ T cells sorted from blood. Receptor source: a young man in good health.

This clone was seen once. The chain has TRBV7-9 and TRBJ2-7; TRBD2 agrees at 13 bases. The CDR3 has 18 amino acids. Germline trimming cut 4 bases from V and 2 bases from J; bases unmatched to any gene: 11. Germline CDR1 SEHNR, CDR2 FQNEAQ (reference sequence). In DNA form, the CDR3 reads TGTGCCAGCAGCTCGGGGGGACTAGCGGGGCCGTTTCCCTACGAGCAGTACTTC. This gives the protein CASSSGGLAGPFPYEQYF.

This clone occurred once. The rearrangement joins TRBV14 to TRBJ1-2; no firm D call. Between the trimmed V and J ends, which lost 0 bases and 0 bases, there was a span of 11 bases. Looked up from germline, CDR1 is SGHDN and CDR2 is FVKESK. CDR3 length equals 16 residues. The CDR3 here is CASSQDRRVPNYGYTF. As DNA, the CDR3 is TGTGCCAGCAGCCAAGATCGGAGGGTGCCTAACTATGGCTACACCTTC.

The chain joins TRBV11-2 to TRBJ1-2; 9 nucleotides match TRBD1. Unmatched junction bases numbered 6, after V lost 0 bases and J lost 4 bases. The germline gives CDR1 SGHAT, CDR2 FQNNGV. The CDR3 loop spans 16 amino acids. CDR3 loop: CASSLDYRGPGYGYTF. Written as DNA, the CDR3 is TGTGCCAGCAGCTTAGATTACAGGGGGCCTGGCTATGGCTACACCTTC. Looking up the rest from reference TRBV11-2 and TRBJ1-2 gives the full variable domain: EAGVAQSPRYKIIEKRQSVAFWCNPISGHATLYWYQQILGQGPKLLIQFQNNGVVDDSQLPKDRFSAERLKGVDSTLKIQPAKLEDSAVYLCASSLDYRGPGYGYTFGSGTRLTVV.

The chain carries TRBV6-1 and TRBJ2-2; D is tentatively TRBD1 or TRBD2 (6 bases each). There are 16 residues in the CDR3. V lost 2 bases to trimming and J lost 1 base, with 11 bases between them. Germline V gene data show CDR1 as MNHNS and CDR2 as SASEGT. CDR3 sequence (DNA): TGTGCCAGCAGTGAACCTGGAGGGGGGAACACCGGGGAGCTGTTTTTT. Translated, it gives CASSEPGGGNTGELFF.

CDR3 sequence: CASSLGTPANEQFF. The CDR3 DNA reads TGTGCCAGCAGCCTCGGGACTCCCGCCAATGAGCAGTTCTTC. The chain recombines TRBV6-6 with TRBJ2-1, with D possibly being TRBD2 (6 bases). The CDR3 is 14 amino acids. The germline V gene encodes CDR1 MNHNY and CDR2 SVGAGI (reference sequence). Between the trimmed V and J ends, which lost 6 bases and 6 bases, there was a span of 15 bases.

The CDR3 bases are TGTGCCAGCAGCTTTCAGGCGACTGCAACCTACGAGCAGTACTTC. Translation gives CASSFQATATYEQYF. The J gene is TRBJ2-7, the V gene TRBV5-6; D gene uncertain. Germline CDR1 SGHDT, CDR2 YYEEEE. The germline V and J ends were trimmed by 2 bases and 2 bases, with 14 bases remaining between them. The CDR3 loop spans 15 amino acids.

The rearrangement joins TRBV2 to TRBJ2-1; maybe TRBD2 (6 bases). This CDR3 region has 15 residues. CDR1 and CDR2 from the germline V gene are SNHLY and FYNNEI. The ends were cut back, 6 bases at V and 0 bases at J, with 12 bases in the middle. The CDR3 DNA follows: TGTGCCAGCAGGGAGACCGGGAGCTCCTACAATGAGCAGTTCTTC. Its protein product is CASRETGSSYNEQFF.

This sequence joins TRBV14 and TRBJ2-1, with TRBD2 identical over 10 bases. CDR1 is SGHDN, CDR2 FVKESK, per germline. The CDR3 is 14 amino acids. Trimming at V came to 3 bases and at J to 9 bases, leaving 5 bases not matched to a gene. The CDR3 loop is CASSQGLAYFEQFF. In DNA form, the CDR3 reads TGTGCCAGCAGCCAGGGACTAGCGTACTTTGAGCAGTTCTTC.

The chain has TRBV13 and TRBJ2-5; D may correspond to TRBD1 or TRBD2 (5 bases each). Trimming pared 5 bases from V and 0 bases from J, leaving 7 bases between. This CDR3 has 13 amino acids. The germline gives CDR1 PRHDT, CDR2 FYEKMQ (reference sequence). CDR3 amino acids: CASSEGNQETQYF. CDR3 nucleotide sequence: TGTGCCAGCAGCGAGGGGAACCAAGAGACCCAGTACTTC.

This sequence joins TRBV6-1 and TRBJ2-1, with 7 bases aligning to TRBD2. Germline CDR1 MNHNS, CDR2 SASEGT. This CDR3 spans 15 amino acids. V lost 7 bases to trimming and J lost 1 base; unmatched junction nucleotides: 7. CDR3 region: CASNLLAASYNEQFF. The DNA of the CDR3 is TGTGCCAGCAATCTTCTAGCGGCTTCCTACAATGAGCAGTTCTTC.

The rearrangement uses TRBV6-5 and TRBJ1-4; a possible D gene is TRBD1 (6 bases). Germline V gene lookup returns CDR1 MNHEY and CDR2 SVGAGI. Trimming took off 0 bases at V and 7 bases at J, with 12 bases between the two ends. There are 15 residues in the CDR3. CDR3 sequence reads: CASSYSGGLGEKLFF. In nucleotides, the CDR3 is TGTGCCAGCAGTTACTCGGGGGGCCTAGGTGAAAAACTGTTTTTT.